The 12 T cell receptor beta chains in this list originate from one sample, sequenced in a study of T cell responses to AZD1222 COVID-19 vaccine (dated by TCRdb to the early 2020s). In light of the paper, this sample's time point label describes: baseline before first vaccination. Libraries were prepared through the immunoSEQ multiplex PCR assay. TCRdb obtained this table from immuneACCESS and retained in-frame rearrangements with V and J assigned. These tables miss some clones; where compared with another copy, unresolved V genes account for less than half of the shortfall, and the remainder is unexplained. The sample table contains some 120,000 clones; only one count was recorded for 65% to 90% of them. In total, the top ten clones hold 7% to 8% of the sample. Material: peripheral blood, obtained on day 0 of AZD1222 vaccination. These receptors were obtained from an adult in good health.

V usage is TRBV5-8 and J usage is TRBJ2-7; no reliable D call. With 2 bases removed from V and 3 bases from J, the gap between germline ends came to 3 bases. CDR1 is SGHTS, CDR2 YDEGEE, per germline. The CDR3 has 11 residues. The CDR3 coding sequence is TGTGCCAGCAGCTTTTTCTACGAGCAGTACTTC. Amino acids: CASSFFYEQYF.

The chain carries TRBV7-2 and TRBJ2-3; D gene uncertain. This CDR3 is 13 amino acids long. Trimming cost V 7 bases and J 3 bases, with 11 bases left between them. Germline CDR1 reads SGHTA; CDR2 reads FQGNSA. The CDR3 spells CASKLGNTDTQYF. The CDR3 DNA reads as TGTGCCAGCAAGTTAGGAAATACAGATACGCAGTATTTT. Drawing the rest from reference TRBV7-2 and TRBJ2-3, the complete variable domain is GAGVSQSPSNKVTEKGKDVELRCDPISGHTALYWYRQSLGQGLEFLIYFQGNSAPDKSGLPSDRFSAERTGGSVSTLTIQRTQQEDSAVYLCASKLGNTDTQYFGPGTRLTVL.

This chain links TRBV7-2 with TRBJ1-1; a weak D match, TRBD1 (6 bases). Germline-derived CDR1 and CDR2 are SGHTA and FQGNSA. The length of the CDR3 is 14 residues. Between the trimmed V and J ends, which lost 6 bases and 3 bases, there was a span of 14 bases. CDR3 in DNA: TGTGCCAGCAGAGGGGGAGCAGGGCACACTGAAGCTTTCTTT. Translation: CASRGGAGHTEAFF. The entire variable domain, with the rest obtained from reference TRBV7-2 and TRBJ1-1, is as follows: GAGVSQSPSNKVTEKGKDVELRCDPISGHTALYWYRQSLGQGLEFLIYFQGNSAPDKSGLPSDRFSAERTGGSVSTLTIQRTQQEDSAVYLCASRGGAGHTEAFFGQGTRLTVV.

V usage is TRBV5-1 and J usage is TRBJ2-3, with TRBD2 matching over 9 bases. Germline V lookup: CDR1 SGHRS, CDR2 YFSETQ. V was pared by 6 bases and J by 2 bases, with 10 bases of the junction left unmatched. This CDR3 has 16 residues. The CDR3 DNA reads TGCGCCAGCACCTCGTTGAGCGGGGGGATCACAGATACGCAGTATTTT. Translation gives CASTSLSGGITDTQYF.

CDR3 protein: CASSDRGTGGSYTF. Written as DNA, the CDR3 is TGTGCCAGCAGTGATCGCGGGACAGGGGGGAGCTACACCTTC. V is TRBV6-4 and J is TRBJ1-2; 11 nucleotides match TRBD1. Per germline, CDR1 MRHNA and CDR2 SNTAGT. There are 14 residues in the CDR3. The junction had 6 bases not matched to a gene; V was cut back by 3 bases and J by 9 bases.

The chain couples TRBV7-3 to TRBJ2-6, with D possibly TRBD2 on 6 matching bases. Germline lookup yields CDR1 SGHTA and CDR2 FQGTGA. V lost 0 bases, J lost 4 bases, and 10 bases lay in between. The CDR3 length is 16 residues. CDR3 amino acids: CASSLTGGAGANVLTF. CDR3 sequence (DNA): TGTGCCAGCAGCTTAACCGGGGGAGCGGGGGCCAACGTCCTGACTTTC.

This chain connects TRBV9 to TRBJ2-2, with D perhaps TRBD2 (5 bases). The CDR3 contains 15 residues. V lost 4 bases, J lost 3 bases, and 13 bases lay in between. In germline, CDR1 is SGDLS, CDR2 YYNGEE. The CDR3 protein is CASSPRGSYTGELFF. CDR3 nucleotides: TGTGCCAGCAGCCCCCGGGGATCTTACACCGGGGAGCTGTTTTTT. Full variable domain (outside the CDR3, taken from reference TRBV9 and TRBJ2-2): DSGVTQTPKHLITATGQRVTLRCSPRSGDLSVYWYQQSLDQGLQFLIQYYNGEERAKGNILERFSAQQFPDLHSELNLSSLELGDSALYFCASSPRGSYTGELFFGEGSRLTVL.

With respect to this clone: One end of the junction varies from germline; a read error may be responsible. The chain employs TRBV7-7 and TRBJ2-2; the match to TRBD1 covers 8 bases. The CDR3 extends over 17 amino acids. Germline CDR1 reads SSHAT; CDR2 reads FNYEAQ (reference sequence). The CDR3 is CASSLSVQGAGAGELFF. The DNA of the CDR3 is TGTGCTAGCAGCTTATCGGTGCAGGGGGCTGGCGCCGGGGAGCTGTTTTTT.

CDR3 nucleotides: TGTGCCAGCAGCGCAGTCGTGGCAGGGAACAATGAGCAGTTCTTC. Amino acid sequence: CASSAVVAGNNEQFF. The chain has TRBV6-5 and TRBJ2-1; tentatively, D is TRBD1 (5 bases). Trimming took off 6 bases at V and 5 bases at J, with 17 bases between the two ends. The CDR3 length is 15 residues. Germline V CDR1 and CDR2: MNHEY, SVGAGI.

This chain uses TRBV6-5 with TRBJ1-3; D ambiguous. V was pared by 0 bases and J by 4 bases, with 4 bases between. This CDR3 contains 13 residues. Germline loops: CDR1 MNHEY, CDR2 SVGAGI. CDR3 sequence: CASSYSTGNTIYF. CDR3 DNA: TGTGCCAGCAGTTACTCGACCGGAAACACCATATATTTT.

V is TRBV7-3 and J is TRBJ2-1; 13 nucleotides line up with TRBD2. The CDR3 is made up of 16 amino acids. V shed 6 bases and J 9 bases; nucleotides not matched to a gene: 11. CDR1 and CDR2 (germline): SGHTA, FQGTGA. The DNA for the CDR3 is TGTGCCAGCAGACCCGCAACTAGCGGGAGGGCCGGTGAGCAGTTCTTC. Translating it yields CASRPATSGRAGEQFF.

The gene calls are TRBV28 and TRBJ2-7; D ambiguous. Germline V gene data show CDR1 as MDHEN and CDR2 as SYDVKM. The CDR3 sequence is 14 residues long. The germline V and J ends were trimmed by 4 bases and 2 bases, with 12 bases remaining between them. This chain's CDR3 is CASSYRLGTYEQYF. CDR3 nucleotides: TGTGCCAGCAGTTATCGGCTAGGGACCTACGAGCAGTACTTC.